Described below is a single T cell receptor (beta chain) sequence and its context. Profiling relied on immunoSEQ multiplex PCR, and the TCRdb table lists in-frame clones only, not all of them. The sample holds some 260,000 clones, 65% to 90% seen once. These data are taken from a study of blood T cell repertoires in COVID-19. The J segment lost 1 base and the V segment lost 1 base, leaving 2 bases of the junction unmatched. Germline V gene sequence: CDR1 LNHDA, CDR2 SQIVND (reference sequence). The CDR3 has 15 residues. The clonotype originates from an elderly woman with active or convalescent COVID-19. Sequences were obtained from peripheral blood. The V call is TRBV19, the J call TRBJ2-3; 7 bases fit TRBD1. CDR3 DNA: TGTGCCAGTAGTATAGTTACAGGGGGCACAGATACGCAGTATTTT. This encodes CASSIVTGGTDTQYF.